This entry is about one TCR beta chain. The antigen is undetermined. The protocol was immunoSEQ multiplex PCR, while the TCRdb copy is restricted to in-frame clones and leaves out a portion. The table shows around 300,000 clones, with about 87% occurring only once. Treatment here: 19 received Ad26.COV2.S at low or high dose, single or two shots; about five received placebo; per-sample allocation not given. Samples were taken on day 63 after the first vaccine or placebo injection. Donation came from an adult in Boston who was aged 18-55 years. Vaccination used an Ad26 vector expressing Wuhan-strain SARS-CoV-2 spike. The data are from a study of Ad26.COV2.S vaccination and SARS-CoV-2 variants. For the study at large: Ad26.COV2.S was injected intramuscularly once or twice, 56 days apart. Study results and caveats: Analyses that measured TCR breadth and depth may have underestimated total T cell responses.

The CDR3 is 19 amino acids. With 0 bases clipped from V and 6 bases from J, the junction kept 17 bases outside the gene matches. Germline V gene lookup returns CDR1 MNHEY and CDR2 SVGEGT. This chain connects TRBV6-2 or TRBV6-3 to TRBJ2-3, with 8 bases lining up with TRBD2. The sample was peripheral blood, taken in a trial of Ad26.COV2.S vaccine versus placebo. The TCR originated in a person aged 18-60 years who received the Ad26.COV2.S COVID-19 vaccine or a placebo. The CDR3 bases are TGTGCCAGCAGTTACTCCACCGGGGGGGAGTGGTCGTTATTGGATACGCAGTATTTT. This sequence encodes CASSYSTGGEWSLLDTQYF.